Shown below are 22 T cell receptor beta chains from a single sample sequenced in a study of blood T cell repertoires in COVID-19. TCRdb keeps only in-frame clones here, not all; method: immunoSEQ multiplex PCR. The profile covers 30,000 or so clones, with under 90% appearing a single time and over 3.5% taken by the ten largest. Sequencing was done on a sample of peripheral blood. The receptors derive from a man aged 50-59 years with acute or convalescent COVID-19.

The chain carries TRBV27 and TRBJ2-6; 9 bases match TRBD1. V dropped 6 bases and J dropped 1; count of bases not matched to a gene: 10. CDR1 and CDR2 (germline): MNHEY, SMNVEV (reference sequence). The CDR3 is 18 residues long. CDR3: CASSQPGQGKSGANVLTF. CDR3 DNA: TGTGCCAGCAGCCAACCGGGACAGGGAAAGTCTGGGGCCAACGTCCTGACTTTC.

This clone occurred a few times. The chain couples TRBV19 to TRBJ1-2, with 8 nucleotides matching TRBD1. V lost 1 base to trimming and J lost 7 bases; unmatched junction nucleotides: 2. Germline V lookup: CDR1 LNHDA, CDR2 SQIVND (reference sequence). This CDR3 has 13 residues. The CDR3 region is CASSIGTGTGYTF. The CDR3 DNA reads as TGTGCCAGTAGTATAGGGACAGGGACTGGCTACACCTTC.

The CDR3 sequence: CASSRGSSYNSPLHF. CDR3 sequence (DNA): TGTGCCAGCAGCAGAGGGAGCTCCTATAATTCACCCCTCCACTTT. The chain has TRBV5-6 and TRBJ1-6; D call uncertain. The ends were cut back, 4 bases at V and 0 bases at J, with 8 bases in the middle. There are 15 residues in the CDR3. Germline V gene lookup returns CDR1 SGHDT and CDR2 YYEEEE. The variable domain in full, with the rest retrieved from reference TRBV5-6 and TRBJ1-6, is DAGVTQSPTHLIKTRGQQVTLRCSPKSGHDTVSWYQQALGQGPQFIFQYYEEEERQRGNFPDRFSGHQFPNYSSELNVNALLLGDSALYLCASSRGSSYNSPLHFGNGTRLTVT.

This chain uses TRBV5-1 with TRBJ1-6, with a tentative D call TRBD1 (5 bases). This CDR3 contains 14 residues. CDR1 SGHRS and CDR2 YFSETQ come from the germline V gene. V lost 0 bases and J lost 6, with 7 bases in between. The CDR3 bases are TGCGCCAGCAGCTTGGGACAGCTTAATTCACCCCTCCACTTT. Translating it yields CASSLGQLNSPLHF.

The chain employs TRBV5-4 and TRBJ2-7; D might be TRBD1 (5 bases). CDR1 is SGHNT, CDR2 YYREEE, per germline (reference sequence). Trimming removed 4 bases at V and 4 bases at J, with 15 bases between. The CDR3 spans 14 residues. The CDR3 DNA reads TGTGCCAGCAGCCAGGCACAAAGGGGTTACGAGCAGTACTTC. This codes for CASSQAQRGYEQYF.

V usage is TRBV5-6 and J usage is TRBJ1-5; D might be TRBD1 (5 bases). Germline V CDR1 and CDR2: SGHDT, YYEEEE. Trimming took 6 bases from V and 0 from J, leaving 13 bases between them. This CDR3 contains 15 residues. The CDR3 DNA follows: TGTGCCAGCACCCGCGGGGGGTATAGCAATCAGCCCCAGCATTTT. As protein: CASTRGGYSNQPQHF.

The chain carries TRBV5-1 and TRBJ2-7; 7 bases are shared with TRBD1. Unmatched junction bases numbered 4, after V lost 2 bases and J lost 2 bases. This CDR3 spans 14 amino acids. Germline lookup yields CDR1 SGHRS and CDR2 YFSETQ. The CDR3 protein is CASSFRDRPYEQYF. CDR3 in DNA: TGCGCCAGCAGCTTCCGGGACAGACCCTACGAGCAGTACTTC.

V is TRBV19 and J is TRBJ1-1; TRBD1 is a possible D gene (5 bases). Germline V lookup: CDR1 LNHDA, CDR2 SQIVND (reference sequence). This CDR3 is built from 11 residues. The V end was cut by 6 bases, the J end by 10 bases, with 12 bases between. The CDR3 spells CASREGQRAFF. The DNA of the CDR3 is TGTGCCAGTAGAGAAGGACAAAGAGCTTTCTTT.

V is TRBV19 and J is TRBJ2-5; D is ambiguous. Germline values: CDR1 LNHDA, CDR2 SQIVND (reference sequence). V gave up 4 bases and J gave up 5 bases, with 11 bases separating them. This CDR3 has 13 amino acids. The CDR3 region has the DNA TGTGCCAGTAGTACAGTAGCCGGGGAGACCCAGTACTTC. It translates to CASSTVAGETQYF.

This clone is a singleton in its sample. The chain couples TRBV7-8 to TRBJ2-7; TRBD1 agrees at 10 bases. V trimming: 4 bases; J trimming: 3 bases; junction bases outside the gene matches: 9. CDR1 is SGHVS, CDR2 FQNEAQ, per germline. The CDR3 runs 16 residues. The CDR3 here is CASSSRRDRGFYEQYF. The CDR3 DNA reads TGTGCCAGCAGCTCCCGGCGGGACAGGGGATTCTACGAGCAGTACTTC.

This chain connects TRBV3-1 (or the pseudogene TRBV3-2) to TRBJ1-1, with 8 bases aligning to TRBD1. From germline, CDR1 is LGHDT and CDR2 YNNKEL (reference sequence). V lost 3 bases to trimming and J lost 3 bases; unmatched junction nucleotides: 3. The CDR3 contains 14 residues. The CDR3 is CASSHGQGHTEAFF. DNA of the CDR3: TGTGCCAGCAGCCACGGACAGGGCCACACTGAAGCTTTCTTT.

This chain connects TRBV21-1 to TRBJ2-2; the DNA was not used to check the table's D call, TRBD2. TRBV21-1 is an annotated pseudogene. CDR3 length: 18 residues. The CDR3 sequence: CASRSTSGGALYTGELFF. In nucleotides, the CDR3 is TGTGCCAGCAGAAGTACCAGCGGGGGGGCCCTTTACACCGGGGAGCTGTTTTTT.

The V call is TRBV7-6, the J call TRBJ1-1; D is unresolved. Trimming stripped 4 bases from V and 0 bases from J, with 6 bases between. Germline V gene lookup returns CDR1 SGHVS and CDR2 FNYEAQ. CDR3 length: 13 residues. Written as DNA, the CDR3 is TGTGCCAGCAGCTCAACTGTGAACACTGAAGCTTTCTTT. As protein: CASSSTVNTEAFF.

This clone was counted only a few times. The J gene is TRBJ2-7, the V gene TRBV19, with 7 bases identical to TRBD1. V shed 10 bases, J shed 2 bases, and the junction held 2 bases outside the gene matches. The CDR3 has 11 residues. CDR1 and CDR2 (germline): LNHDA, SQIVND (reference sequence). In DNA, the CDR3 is TGTGCCACCCAGGGGGCCTACGAGCAGTACTTC. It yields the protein CATQGAYEQYF. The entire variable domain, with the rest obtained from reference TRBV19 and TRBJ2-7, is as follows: DGGITQSPKYLFRKEGQNVTLSCEQNLNHDAMYWYRQDPGQGLRLIYYSQIVNDFQKGDIAEGYSVSREKKESFPLTVTSAQKNPTAFYLCATQGAYEQYFGPGTRLTVT.

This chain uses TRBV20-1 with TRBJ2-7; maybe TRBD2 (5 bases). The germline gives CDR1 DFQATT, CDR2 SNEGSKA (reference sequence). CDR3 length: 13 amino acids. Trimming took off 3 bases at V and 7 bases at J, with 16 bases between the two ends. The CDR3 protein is CSASQEGTWEQYF. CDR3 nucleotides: TGCAGTGCTAGTCAAGAGGGCACCTGGGAGCAGTACTTC.

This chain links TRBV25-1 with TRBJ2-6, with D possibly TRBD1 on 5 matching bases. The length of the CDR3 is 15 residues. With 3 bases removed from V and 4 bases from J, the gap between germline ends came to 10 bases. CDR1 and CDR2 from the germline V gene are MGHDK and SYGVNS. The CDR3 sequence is CASSDRGSGANVLTF. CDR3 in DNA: TGTGCCAGCAGTGATAGGGGTTCCGGGGCCAACGTCCTGACTTTC.

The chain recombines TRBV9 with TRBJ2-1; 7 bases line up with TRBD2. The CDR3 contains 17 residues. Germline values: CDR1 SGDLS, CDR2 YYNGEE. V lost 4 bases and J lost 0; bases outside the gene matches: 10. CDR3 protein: CASSFSVGGSSYNEQFF. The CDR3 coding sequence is TGTGCCAGCAGCTTTTCGGTGGGGGGGAGCTCCTACAATGAGCAGTTCTTC.

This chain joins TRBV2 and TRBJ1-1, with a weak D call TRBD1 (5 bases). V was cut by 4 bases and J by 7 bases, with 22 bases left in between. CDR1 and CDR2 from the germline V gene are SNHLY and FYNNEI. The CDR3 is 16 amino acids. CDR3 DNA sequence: TGTGCCAGCAGTGCTTGGCAGGGTGGGCTCTATCATGAAGCTTTCTTT. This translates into CASSAWQGGLYHEAFF.

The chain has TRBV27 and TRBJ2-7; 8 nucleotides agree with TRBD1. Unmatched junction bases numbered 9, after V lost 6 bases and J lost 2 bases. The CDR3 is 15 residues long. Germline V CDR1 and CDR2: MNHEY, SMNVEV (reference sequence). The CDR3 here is CASSPTGANTYEQYF. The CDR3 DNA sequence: TGTGCCAGCAGCCCGACAGGGGCTAACACCTACGAGCAGTACTTC.

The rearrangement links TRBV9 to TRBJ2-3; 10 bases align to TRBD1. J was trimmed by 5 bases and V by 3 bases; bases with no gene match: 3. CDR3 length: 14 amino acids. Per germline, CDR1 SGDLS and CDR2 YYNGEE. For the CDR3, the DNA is TGTGCCAGCAGCGGGGGACAGGGGTTAGATACGCAGTATTTT. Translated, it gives CASSGGQGLDTQYF.

CDR3 sequence: CASSLNNEQFF. CDR3 nucleotides: TGCGCCAGCAGCCTAAACAATGAGCAGTTCTTC. V is TRBV5-1 and J is TRBJ2-1, with unresolved D. CDR3 length: 11 residues. V shed 4 bases and J shed 5 bases, with 4 bases lying between them. The germline V gene encodes CDR1 SGHRS and CDR2 YFSETQ.

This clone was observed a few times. CDR3 sequence reads: CASSRLAGGSYEQYF. The DNA of the CDR3 is TGTGCCAGCAGCCGACTAGCGGGAGGGTCCTACGAGCAGTACTTC. The chain links TRBV7-6 to TRBJ2-7; TRBD2 matches at 14 bases. CDR1 SGHVS and CDR2 FNYEAQ come from the germline V gene. The ends lost 5 bases at V and 1 base at J; junction bases unmatched: 1. The CDR3 length is 15 residues.